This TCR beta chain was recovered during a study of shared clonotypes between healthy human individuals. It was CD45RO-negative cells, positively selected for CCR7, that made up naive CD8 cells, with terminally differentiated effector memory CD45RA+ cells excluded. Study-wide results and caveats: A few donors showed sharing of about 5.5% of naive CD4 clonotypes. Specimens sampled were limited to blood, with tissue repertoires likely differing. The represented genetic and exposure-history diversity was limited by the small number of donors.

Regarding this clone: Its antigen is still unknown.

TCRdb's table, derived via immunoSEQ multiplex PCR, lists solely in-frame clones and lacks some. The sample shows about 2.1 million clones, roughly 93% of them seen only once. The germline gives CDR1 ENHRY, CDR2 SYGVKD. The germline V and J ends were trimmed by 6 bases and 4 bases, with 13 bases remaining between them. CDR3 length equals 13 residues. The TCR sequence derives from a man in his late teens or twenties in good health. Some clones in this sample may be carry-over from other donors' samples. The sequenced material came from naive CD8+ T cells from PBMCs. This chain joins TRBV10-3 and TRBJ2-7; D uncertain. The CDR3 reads CAIRLGLVYEQYF. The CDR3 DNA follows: TGTGCCATCAGGCTAGGGTTAGTTTACGAGCAGTACTTC.